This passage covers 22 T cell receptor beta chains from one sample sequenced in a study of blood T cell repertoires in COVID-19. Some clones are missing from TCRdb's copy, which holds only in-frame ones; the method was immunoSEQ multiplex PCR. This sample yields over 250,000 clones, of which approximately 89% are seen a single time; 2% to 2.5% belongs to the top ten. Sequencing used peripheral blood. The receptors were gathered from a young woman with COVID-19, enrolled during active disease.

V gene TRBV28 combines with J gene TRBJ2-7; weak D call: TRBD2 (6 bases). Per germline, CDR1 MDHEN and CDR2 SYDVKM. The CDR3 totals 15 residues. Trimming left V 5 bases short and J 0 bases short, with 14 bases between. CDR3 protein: CASSTFVGGSYEQYF. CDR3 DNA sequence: TGTGCCAGCAGTACCTTTGTGGGAGGCTCCTACGAGCAGTACTTC.

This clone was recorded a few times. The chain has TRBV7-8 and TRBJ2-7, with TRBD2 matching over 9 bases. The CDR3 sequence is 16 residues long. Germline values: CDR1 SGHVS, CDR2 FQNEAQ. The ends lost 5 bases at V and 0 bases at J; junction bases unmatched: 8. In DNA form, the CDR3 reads TGTGCCAGCAGCCCTTACACTAGCGGGTCCTCCTACGAGCAGTACTTC. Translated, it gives CASSPYTSGSSYEQYF.

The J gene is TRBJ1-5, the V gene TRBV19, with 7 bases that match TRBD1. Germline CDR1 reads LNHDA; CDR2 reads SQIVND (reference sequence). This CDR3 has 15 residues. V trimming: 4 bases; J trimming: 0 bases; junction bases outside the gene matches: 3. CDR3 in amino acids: CASSRDSFSNQPQHF. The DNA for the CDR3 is TGTGCCAGTAGTAGGGACAGTTTTAGCAATCAGCCCCAGCATTTT.

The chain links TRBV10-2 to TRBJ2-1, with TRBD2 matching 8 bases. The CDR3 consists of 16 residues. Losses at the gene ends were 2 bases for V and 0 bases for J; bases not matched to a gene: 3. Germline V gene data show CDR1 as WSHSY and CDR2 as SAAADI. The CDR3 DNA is TGCGCCAGCAGTGAGCGAAGCGGGAGCTCCTACAATGAGCAGTTCTTC. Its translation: CASSERSGSSYNEQFF.

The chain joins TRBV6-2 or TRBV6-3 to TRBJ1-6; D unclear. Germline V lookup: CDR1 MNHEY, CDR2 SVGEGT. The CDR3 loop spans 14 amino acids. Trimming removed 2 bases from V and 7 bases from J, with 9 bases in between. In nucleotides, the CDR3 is TGTGCCAGCAGTTACCAAGAGCTGAATTCACCCCTCCACTTT. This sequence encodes CASSYQELNSPLHF.

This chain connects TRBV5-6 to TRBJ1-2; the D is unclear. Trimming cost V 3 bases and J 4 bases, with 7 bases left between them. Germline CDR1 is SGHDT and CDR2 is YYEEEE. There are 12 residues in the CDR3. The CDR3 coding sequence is TGTGCCAGCAGCTCAGACACCTATGGCTACACCTTC. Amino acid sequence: CASSSDTYGYTF.

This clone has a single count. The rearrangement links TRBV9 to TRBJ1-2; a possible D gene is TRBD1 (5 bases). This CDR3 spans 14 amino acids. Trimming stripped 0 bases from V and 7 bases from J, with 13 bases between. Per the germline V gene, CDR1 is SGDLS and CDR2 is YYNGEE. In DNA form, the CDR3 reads TGTGCCAGCAGCGTAGTTTCGGGGGAGGGTGGCTACACCTTC. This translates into CASSVVSGEGGYTF.

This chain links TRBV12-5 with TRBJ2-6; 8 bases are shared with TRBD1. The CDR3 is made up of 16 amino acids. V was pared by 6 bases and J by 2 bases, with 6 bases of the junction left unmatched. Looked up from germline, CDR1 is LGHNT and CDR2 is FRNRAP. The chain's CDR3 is CASGQTTGAGANVLTF. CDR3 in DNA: TGTGCTAGTGGCCAGACGACAGGGGCTGGGGCCAACGTCCTGACTTTC.

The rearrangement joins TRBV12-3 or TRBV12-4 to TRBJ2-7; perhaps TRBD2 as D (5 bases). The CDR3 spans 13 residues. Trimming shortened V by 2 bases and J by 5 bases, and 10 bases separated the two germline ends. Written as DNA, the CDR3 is TGTGCCAGCAGTTTACTGTCGGGGAACGAGCAGTACTTC. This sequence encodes CASSLLSGNEQYF.

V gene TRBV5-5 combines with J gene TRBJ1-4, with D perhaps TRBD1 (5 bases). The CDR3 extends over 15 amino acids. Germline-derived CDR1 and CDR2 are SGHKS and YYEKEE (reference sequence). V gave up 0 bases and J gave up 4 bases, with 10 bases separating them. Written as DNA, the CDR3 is TGTGCCAGCAGCTTGGTAGGGGCCATTAATGAAAAACTGTTTTTT. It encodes CASSLVGAINEKLFF.

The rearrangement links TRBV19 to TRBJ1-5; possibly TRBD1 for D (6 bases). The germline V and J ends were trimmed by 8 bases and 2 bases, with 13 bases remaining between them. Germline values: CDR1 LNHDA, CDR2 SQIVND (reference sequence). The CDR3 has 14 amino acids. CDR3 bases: TGTGCCAGTCTGGGGGGGCTCGGCAATCAGCCCCAGCATTTT. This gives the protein CASLGGLGNQPQHF.

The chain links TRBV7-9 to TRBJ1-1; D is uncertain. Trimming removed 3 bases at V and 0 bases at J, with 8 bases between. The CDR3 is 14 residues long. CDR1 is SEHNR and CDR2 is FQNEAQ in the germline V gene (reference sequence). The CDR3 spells CASSFGQVNTEAFF. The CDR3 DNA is TGTGCCAGCAGCTTCGGTCAGGTGAACACTGAAGCTTTCTTT.

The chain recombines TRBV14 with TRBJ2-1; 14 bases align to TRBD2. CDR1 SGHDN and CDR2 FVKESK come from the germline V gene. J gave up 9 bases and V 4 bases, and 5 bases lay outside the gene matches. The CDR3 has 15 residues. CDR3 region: CASSPGLAGVGEQFF. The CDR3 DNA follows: TGTGCCAGCAGCCCGGGACTAGCGGGAGTCGGTGAGCAGTTCTTC.

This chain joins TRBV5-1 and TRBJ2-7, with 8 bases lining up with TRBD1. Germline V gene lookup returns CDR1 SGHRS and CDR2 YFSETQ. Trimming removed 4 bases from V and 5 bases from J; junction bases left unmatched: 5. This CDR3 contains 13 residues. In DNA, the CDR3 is TGCGCCAGCAGCCGGGACAGGTTGGACGAGCAGTACTTC. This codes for CASSRDRLDEQYF. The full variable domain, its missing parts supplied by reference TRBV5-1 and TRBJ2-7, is KAGVTQTPRYLIKTRGQQVTLSCSPISGHRSVSWYQQTPGQGLQFLFEYFSETQRNKGNFPGRFSGRQFSNSRSEMNVSTLELGDSALYLCASSRDRLDEQYFGPGTRLTVT.

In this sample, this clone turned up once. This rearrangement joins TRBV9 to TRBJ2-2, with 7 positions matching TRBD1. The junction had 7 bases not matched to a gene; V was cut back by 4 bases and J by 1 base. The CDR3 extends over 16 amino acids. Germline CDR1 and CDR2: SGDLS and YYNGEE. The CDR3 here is CASSPQDRRNTGELFF. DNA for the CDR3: TGTGCCAGCAGCCCACAGGACAGGAGGAACACCGGGGAGCTGTTTTTT.

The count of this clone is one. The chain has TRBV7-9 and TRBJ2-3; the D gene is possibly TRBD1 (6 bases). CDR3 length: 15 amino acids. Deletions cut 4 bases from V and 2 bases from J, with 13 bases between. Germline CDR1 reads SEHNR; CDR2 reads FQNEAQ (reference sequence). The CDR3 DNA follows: TGTGCCAGCAGCTCAATGGGGGCTTACACAGATACGCAGTATTTT. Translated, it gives CASSSMGAYTDTQYF. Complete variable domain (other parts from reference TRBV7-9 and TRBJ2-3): DTGVSQNPRHKITKRGQNVTFRCDPISEHNRLYWYRQTLGQGPEFLTYFQNEAQLEKSRLLSDRFSAERPKGSFSTLEIQRTEQGDSAMYLCASSSMGAYTDTQYFGPGTRLTVL.

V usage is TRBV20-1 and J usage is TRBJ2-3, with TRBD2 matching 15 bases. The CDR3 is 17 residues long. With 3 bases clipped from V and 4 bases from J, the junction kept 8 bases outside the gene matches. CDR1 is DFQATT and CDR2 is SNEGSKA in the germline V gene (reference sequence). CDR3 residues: CSASHGGTSGRPDTQYF. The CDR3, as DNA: TGCAGTGCTAGTCATGGGGGGACTAGCGGGAGGCCAGATACGCAGTATTTT.

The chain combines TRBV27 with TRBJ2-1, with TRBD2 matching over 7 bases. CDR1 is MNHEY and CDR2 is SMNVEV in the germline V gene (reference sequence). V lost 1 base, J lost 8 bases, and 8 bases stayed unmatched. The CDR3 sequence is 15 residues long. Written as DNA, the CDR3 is TGTGCCAGCAGTTTATGGGCGGGAGTGCCTGATGAGCAGTTCTTC. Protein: CASSLWAGVPDEQFF.

CDR3 protein: CASSSTREQYF. The CDR3 region has the DNA TGTGCCAGCAGCTCGACCAGGGAGCAGTACTTC. This rearrangement joins TRBV11-2 to TRBJ2-7, with D hard to call. The CDR3 has 11 residues. V gave up 4 bases and J gave up 7 bases, with 8 bases separating them. The germline CDR1 and CDR2 sequences are SGHAT and FQNNGV. Full variable domain (missing parts from reference TRBV11-2 and TRBJ2-7): EAGVAQSPRYKIIEKRQSVAFWCNPISGHATLYWYQQILGQGPKLLIQFQNNGVVDDSQLPKDRFSAERLKGVDSTLKIQPAKLEDSAVYLCASSSTREQYFGPGTRLTVT.

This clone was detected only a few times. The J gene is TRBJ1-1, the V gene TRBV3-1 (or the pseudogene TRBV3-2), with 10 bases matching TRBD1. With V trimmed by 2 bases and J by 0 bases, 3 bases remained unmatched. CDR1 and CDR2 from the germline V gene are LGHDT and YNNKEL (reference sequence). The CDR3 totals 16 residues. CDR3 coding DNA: TGTGCCAGCAGCCAATACGGGACAGGGGTGAACACTGAAGCTTTCTTT. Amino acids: CASSQYGTGVNTEAFF.

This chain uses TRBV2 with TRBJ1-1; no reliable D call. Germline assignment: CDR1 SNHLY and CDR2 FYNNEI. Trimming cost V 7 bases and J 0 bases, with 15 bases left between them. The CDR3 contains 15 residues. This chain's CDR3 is CASTPGSSMNTEAFF. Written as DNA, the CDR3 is TGTGCCAGCACTCCGGGATCCTCCATGAACACTGAAGCTTTCTTT.

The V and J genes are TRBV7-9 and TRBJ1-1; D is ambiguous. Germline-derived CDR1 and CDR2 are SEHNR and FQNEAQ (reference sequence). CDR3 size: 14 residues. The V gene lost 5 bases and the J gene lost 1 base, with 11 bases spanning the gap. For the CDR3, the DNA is TGTGCCAGCAGCGTCGACACACGGAACACTGAAGCTTTCTTT. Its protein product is CASSVDTRNTEAFF. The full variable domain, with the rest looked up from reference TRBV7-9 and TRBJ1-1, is DTGVSQNPRHKITKRGQNVTFRCDPISEHNRLYWYRQTLGQGPEFLTYFQNEAQLEKSRLLSDRFSAERPKGSFSTLEIQRTEQGDSAMYLCASSVDTRNTEAFFGQGTRLTVV.